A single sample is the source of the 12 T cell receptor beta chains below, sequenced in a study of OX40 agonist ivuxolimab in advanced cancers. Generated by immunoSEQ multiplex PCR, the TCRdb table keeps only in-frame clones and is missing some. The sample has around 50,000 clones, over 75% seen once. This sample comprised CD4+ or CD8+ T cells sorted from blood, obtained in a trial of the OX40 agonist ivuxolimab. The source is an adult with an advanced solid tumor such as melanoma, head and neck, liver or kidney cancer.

The CDR3 DNA follows: TGCGCCAGCAGCACCGCGGACAGGGGCGTCTCCTACGAGCAGTACTTC. Protein product: CASSTADRGVSYEQYF. J is TRBJ2-7 and V is TRBV5-1; 9 nucleotides line up with TRBD1. Trimming at V came to 4 bases and at J to 0 bases, leaving 8 bases not matched to a gene. CDR1 and CDR2 (germline): SGHRS, YFSETQ. There are 16 residues in the CDR3.

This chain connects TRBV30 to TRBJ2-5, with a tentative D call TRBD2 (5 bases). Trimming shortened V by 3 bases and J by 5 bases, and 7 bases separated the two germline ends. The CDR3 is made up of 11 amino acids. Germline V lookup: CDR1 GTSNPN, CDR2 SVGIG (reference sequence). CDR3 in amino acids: CAWSRGETQYF. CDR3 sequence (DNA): TGTGCCTGGAGCCGAGGGGAGACCCAGTACTTC.

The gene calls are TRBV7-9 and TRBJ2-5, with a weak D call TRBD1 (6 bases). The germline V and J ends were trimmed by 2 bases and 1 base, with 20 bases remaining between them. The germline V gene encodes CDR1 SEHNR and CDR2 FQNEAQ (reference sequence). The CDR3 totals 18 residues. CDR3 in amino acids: CASSLYQWAGDVQETQYF. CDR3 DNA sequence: TGTGCCAGCAGCTTATATCAGTGGGCAGGGGATGTCCAAGAGACCCAGTACTTC. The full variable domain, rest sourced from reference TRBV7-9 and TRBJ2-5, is DTGVSQNPRHKITKRGQNVTFRCDPISEHNRLYWYRQTLGQGPEFLTYFQNEAQLEKSRLLSDRFSAERPKGSFSTLEIQRTEQGDSAMYLCASSLYQWAGDVQETQYFGPGTRLLVL.

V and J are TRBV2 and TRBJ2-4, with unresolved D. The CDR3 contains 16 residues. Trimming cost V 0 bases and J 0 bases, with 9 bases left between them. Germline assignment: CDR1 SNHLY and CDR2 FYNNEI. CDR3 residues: CASSEALGIAKNIQYF. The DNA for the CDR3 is TGTGCCAGCAGTGAAGCATTAGGGATAGCCAAAAACATTCAGTACTTC.

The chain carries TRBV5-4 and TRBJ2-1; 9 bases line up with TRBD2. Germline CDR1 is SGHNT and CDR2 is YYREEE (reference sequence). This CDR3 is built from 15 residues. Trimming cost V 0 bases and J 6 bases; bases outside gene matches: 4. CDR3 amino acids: CASSLGSGSANEQFF. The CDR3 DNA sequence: TGTGCCAGCAGCTTGGGTAGCGGGAGTGCCAATGAGCAGTTCTTC.

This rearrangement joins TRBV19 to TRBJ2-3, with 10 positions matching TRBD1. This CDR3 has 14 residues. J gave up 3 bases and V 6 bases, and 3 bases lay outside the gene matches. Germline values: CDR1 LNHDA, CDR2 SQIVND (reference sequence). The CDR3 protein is CASSLDRGTDTQYF. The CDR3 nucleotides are TGTGCCAGTAGCTTGGACAGGGGGACAGATACGCAGTATTTT.

The DNA of the CDR3 is TGTGCCAGCAGCTTAGGGGCCGGGGAGCTGTTTTTT. It encodes CASSLGAGELFF. The V call is TRBV11-3, the J call TRBJ2-2; no definite D call. Germline lookup yields CDR1 SGHNT and CDR2 YENEEA. The CDR3 consists of 12 residues. V lost 1 base and J lost 6, with 3 bases in between.

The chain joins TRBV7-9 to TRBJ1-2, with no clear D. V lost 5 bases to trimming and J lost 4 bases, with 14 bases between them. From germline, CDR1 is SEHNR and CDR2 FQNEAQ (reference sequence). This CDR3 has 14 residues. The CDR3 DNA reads TGTGCCAGCAGCGCGAACCAATGGAGCTATGGCTACACCTTC. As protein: CASSANQWSYGYTF.

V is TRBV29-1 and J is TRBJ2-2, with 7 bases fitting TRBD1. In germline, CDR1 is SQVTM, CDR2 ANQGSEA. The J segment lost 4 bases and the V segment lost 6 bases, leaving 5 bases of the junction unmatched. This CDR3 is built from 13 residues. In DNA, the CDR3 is TGCAGCGTAACGACAGGGTCCACCGGGGAGCTGTTTTTT. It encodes CSVTTGSTGELFF.

The DNA for the CDR3 is TGTGCCAGTAGCCTGACAGGTGGAGGCACTGAAGCTTTCTTT. Translation gives CASSLTGGGTEAFF. The chain couples TRBV19 to TRBJ1-1; TRBD1 is a possible D gene (6 bases). Germline V gene lookup returns CDR1 LNHDA and CDR2 SQIVND (reference sequence). The length of the CDR3 is 14 residues. Trimming took off 6 bases at V and 4 bases at J, with 15 bases between the two ends.

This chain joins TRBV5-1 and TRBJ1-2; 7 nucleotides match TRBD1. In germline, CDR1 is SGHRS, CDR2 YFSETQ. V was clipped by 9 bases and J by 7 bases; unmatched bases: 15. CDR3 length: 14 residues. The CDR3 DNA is TGCGCCACCGCAGGGGGGCCAGGCGTGGTTGGCTACACCTTC. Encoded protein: CATAGGPGVVGYTF.

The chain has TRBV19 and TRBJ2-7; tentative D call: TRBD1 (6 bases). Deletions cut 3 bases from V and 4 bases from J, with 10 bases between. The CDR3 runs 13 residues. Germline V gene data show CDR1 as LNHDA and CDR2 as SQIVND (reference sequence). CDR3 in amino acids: CASSITRGYEQYF. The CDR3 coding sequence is TGTGCCAGTAGTATTACTAGGGGGTACGAGCAGTACTTC.